This T cell receptor (beta chain) comes out of a study of blood T cell repertoires in COVID-19. CDR3 size: 16 residues. Germline V CDR1 and CDR2: MNHNS, SASEGT. The V segment lost 4 bases and the J segment 2 bases; nucleotides outside the gene matches: 7. TCRdb's copy holds only in-frame clones and misses some; the assay was immunoSEQ multiplex PCR. The sample records 200,000 to 250,000 clones, around 80% being singletons. The sample taken for sequencing was PBMCs or T cells enriched from blood (not recorded which). This chain connects TRBV6-1 to TRBJ2-5; 10 bases are a match to TRBD2. The receptor's source is a man under 40 with acute COVID-19. The CDR3 DNA follows: TGTGCCAGCAGTGGACCGAGCGGGGGGGTTCAAGAGACCCAGTACTTC. Translated: CASSGPSGGVQETQYF.